This TCR beta chain was retrieved from a study of Graves' ophthalmopathy and Graves' hyperthyroidism. Whole-study results and caveats: Most thyroid clonotypes with frequency above 0.001 were detected in blood too. The model's prediction of ophthalmopathy progression had approximately 71% sensitivity and around 77% specificity.

In its sample, this clonotype was seen a few times. Its antigen remains unidentified. Patients were excluded if they had other autoimmune diseases or uncontrolled infections, and likewise if pregnancy or lactation applied. Amplification of TCR beta CDR3 regions used RNA transcripts. In the first round, RT-PCR was carried out with HTBI primers, and a multiplex PCR formed the second round. MiXCR was run by TCRdb on the multiplex PCR reads, yielding one entry per CDR3 protein. Here the sample spans more than 300,000 distinct CDR3 sequences, about a sixth being singletons. The V gene's germline CDR1 is SGHAT and CDR2 FQDESV (reference sequence). The CDR3 totals 13 residues. The V end was cut by 5 bases, the J end by 5 bases, with 9 bases between.

This sequence joins TRBV11-1 and TRBJ2-2; no reliable D call. The receptor comes from an adult woman with stable Graves' hyperthyroidism. Sequencing was done on a sample of peripheral blood. The CDR3 DNA reads as TGTGCCAGCAGCATCCGAACTACCGGGGAGCTGTTTTTT. It specifies CASSIRTTGELFF.